The clone carrying this TCR beta chain was seen a few times. Its antigen is not known. The CDR3 runs to 13 residues. Germline V gene data show CDR1 as MNHEY and CDR2 as SVGAGI. The ends were cut back, 3 bases at V and 6 bases at J, with 11 bases in the middle. The entry originates in a study of blood T cells in healthy people across ages. A J-beta primer mix and a sample-barcoded 5' primer were used in a second PCR of roughly 6 to 12 cycles. TCRdb reprocessed the 5' RACE reads with MiXCR, giving one entry per CDR3 protein. The sample holds approximately 790,000 distinct CDR3 sequences, roughly 60% seen once. Findings and caveats of the study: The lack of PBMC sorting stopped any conclusive naive versus antigen-experienced comparison. The fall in TCR beta diversity per million T cells was roughly linear with age.

The sequence was collected from a man in his thirties or forties in good health. The specimen was blood. The chain couples TRBV6-5 to TRBJ1-2, with D tentatively TRBD1 (5 bases). As DNA, the CDR3 is TGTGCCAGCAGTTATCAGGGTTCGGATGGCTACACCTTC. This translates into CASSYQGSDGYTF.